One sample yielded the 16 T cell receptor beta chains listed below, sequenced in a study of T cell responses to AZD1222 COVID-19 vaccine. TCRdb's copy holds only in-frame clones and misses some; the assay was immunoSEQ multiplex PCR. The sample contains some 140,000 clones, 91% of which appear only once. Sample: peripheral blood, taken on day 0 of AZD1222 vaccination. These receptors were taken from an adult in good health.

J is TRBJ1-6 and V is TRBV18; the D is unclear. Germline lookup yields CDR1 KGHSH and CDR2 LQKENI. CDR3 length: 14 residues. With 4 bases removed from V and 4 bases from J, the gap between germline ends came to 8 bases. The CDR3 loop reads CASSRTDYNSPLHF. The DNA for the CDR3 is TGTGCCAGCTCACGGACTGATTATAATTCACCCCTCCACTTT.

V and J are TRBV19 and TRBJ1-5; 8 bases align to TRBD1. The CDR3 loop spans 14 amino acids. The junction had 11 bases not matched to a gene; V was cut back by 7 bases and J by 9 bases. Germline loops: CDR1 LNHDA, CDR2 SQIVND (reference sequence). CDR3 region: CASNLGTGRRPQHF. The DNA of the CDR3 is TGTGCCAGTAATTTGGGGACAGGCCGGAGGCCCCAGCATTTT.

This sequence joins TRBV18 and TRBJ2-1, with unresolved D. V lost 3 bases and J lost 5, with 8 bases in between. Germline assignment: CDR1 KGHSH and CDR2 LQKENI. This CDR3 contains 13 residues. The CDR3 nucleotides are TGTGCCAGCTCACCGGCACAGAACAATGAGCAGTTCTTC. Translated: CASSPAQNNEQFF.

The V gene is TRBV6-2 or TRBV6-3, the J gene TRBJ1-6; TRBD1 agrees at 9 bases. This CDR3 has 20 amino acids. V was pared by 2 bases and J by 0 bases, with 11 bases of the junction left unmatched. Germline CDR1 and CDR2: MNHEY and SVGEGT. The CDR3 nucleotides read TGTGCCAGCAGTTACAGCGGGACAGGGACCCGCAGCTCCTATAATTCACCCCTCCACTTT. It codes for CASSYSGTGTRSSYNSPLHF.

The chain is built from TRBV7-2 and TRBJ2-7; D assignment may be TRBD1 or TRBD2 (5 bases each). Germline CDR1 reads SGHTA; CDR2 reads FQGNSA. This CDR3 is built from 15 residues. Trimming took off 5 bases at V and 2 bases at J, with 16 bases between the two ends. The CDR3: CASSKMGPTAYEQYF. CDR3 nucleotides: TGTGCCAGCAGCAAGATGGGACCTACGGCCTACGAGCAGTACTTC.

The rearrangement joins TRBV2 to TRBJ2-1; tentatively, D is TRBD2 (7 bases). Germline V gives CDR1 SNHLY, CDR2 FYNNEI. The CDR3 length is 14 residues. Trimming cost V 7 bases and J 3 bases, with 13 bases left between them. CDR3 coding DNA: TGTGCCAGCACCCGCGGGGGCGTCTACAATGAGCAGTTCTTC. Translated, it gives CASTRGGVYNEQFF.

V is TRBV7-3 and J is TRBJ2-1; 11 positions agree with TRBD2. This CDR3 contains 16 residues. CDR1 is SGHTA, CDR2 FQGTGA, per germline. J was trimmed by 10 bases and V by 2 bases; bases with no gene match: 10. Here the CDR3 reads CASSLPPSSGGSEQFF. The CDR3 DNA sequence: TGTGCCAGCAGCTTACCGCCTTCTAGCGGGGGGAGCGAGCAGTTCTTC.

The CDR3 reads CASSSQGAGYNEQFF. In nucleotides, the CDR3 is TGTGCCAGCAGTTCGCAGGGGGCAGGGTACAATGAGCAGTTCTTC. The gene calls are TRBV5-5 and TRBJ2-1, with 8 bases aligning to TRBD1. This CDR3 is built from 15 residues. V shed 5 bases, J shed 4 bases, and the junction held 8 bases outside the gene matches. From germline, CDR1 is SGHKS and CDR2 YYEKEE (reference sequence).

The chain links TRBV2 to TRBJ1-2; unclear D gene. This CDR3 has 13 amino acids. The V and J ends lost 1 base and 4 bases respectively, with 7 bases between them. Germline V gene lookup returns CDR1 SNHLY and CDR2 FYNNEI. The CDR3 DNA is TGTGCCAGCAGTGAAGGGGGTGTCTATGGCTACACCTTC. Its translation: CASSEGGVYGYTF.

The chain combines TRBV28 with TRBJ1-5; D remains ambiguous. V was shortened by 8 bases and J by 5 bases, with 13 bases between the two germline ends. The CDR3 has 13 amino acids. Germline CDR1 and CDR2: MDHEN and SYDVKM. The CDR3 nucleotides read TGTGCCAGCGATTCGGTTCAACATCAGCCCCAGCATTTT. Translating it yields CASDSVQHQPQHF. Full variable domain (outside the CDR3, taken from reference TRBV28 and TRBJ1-5): DVKVTQSSRYLVKRTGEKVFLECVQDMDHENMFWYRQDPGLGLRLIYFSYDVKMKEKGDIPEGYSVSREKKERFSLILESASTNQTSMYLCASDSVQHQPQHFGDGTRLSIL.

The chain combines TRBV10-3 with TRBJ2-1, with D perhaps matching TRBD1 (5 bases). Germline CDR1 reads ENHRY; CDR2 reads SYGVKD. Trimming cost V 7 bases and J 9 bases, with 10 bases left between them. The CDR3 extends over 11 amino acids. The CDR3 loop is CAITAGFEQFF. In DNA form, the CDR3 reads TGTGCCATCACCGCAGGGTTTGAGCAGTTCTTC.

Here the CDR3 reads CASVLGGNTEAFF. The DNA of the CDR3 is TGTGCCAGCGTCCTGGGAGGTAACACTGAAGCTTTCTTT. The chain links TRBV2 to TRBJ1-1; D gene unclear. The CDR3 sequence is 13 residues long. With 8 bases removed from V and 2 bases from J, the gap between germline ends came to 12 bases. Germline V CDR1 and CDR2: SNHLY, FYNNEI.

The chain combines TRBV2 with TRBJ2-7; TRBD2 matches at 11 bases. The CDR3 contains 16 residues. Germline loops: CDR1 SNHLY, CDR2 FYNNEI. Trimming at V came to 4 bases and at J to 2 bases, leaving 7 bases not matched to a gene. The CDR3 DNA reads as TGTGCCAGCAGTGGTACTAGCGGGGGAGATCCCTACGAGCAGTACTTC. It specifies CASSGTSGGDPYEQYF. Full variable domain (remainder filled in from reference TRBV2 and TRBJ2-7): EPEVTQTPSHQVTQMGQEVILRCVPISNHLYFYWYRQILGQKVEFLVSFYNNEISEKSEIFDDQFSVERPDGSNFTLKIRSTKLEDSAMYFCASSGTSGGDPYEQYFGPGTRLTVT.

The chain couples TRBV10-3 to TRBJ1-3; no definite D call. The germline V gene has CDR1 ENHRY and CDR2 SYGVKD. This CDR3 region has 13 residues. The V end was cut by 7 bases, the J end by 4 bases, with 11 bases between. The CDR3 DNA sequence: TGTGCCATCACCATATCTTTAGGAAACACCATATATTTT. This codes for CAITISLGNTIYF.

The rearrangement joins TRBV2 to TRBJ2-1; D unclear. The CDR3 has 13 amino acids. Germline V CDR1 and CDR2: SNHLY, FYNNEI. Trimming removed 8 bases from V and 3 bases from J, with 11 bases in between. CDR3 sequence (DNA): TGTGCCAGCTACAAGACGAGCTACAATGAGCAGTTCTTC. It translates to CASYKTSYNEQFF.

The chain has TRBV10-2 and TRBJ2-7; D possibly corresponds to TRBD1 (5 bases). The CDR3 has 13 residues. Looked up from germline, CDR1 is WSHSY and CDR2 is SAAADI. V was cut by 8 bases and J by 4 bases, with 15 bases left in between. Here the CDR3 DNA reads TGCGCCAGCTCTTCAGCAGGGTGGTACGAGCAGTACTTC. It yields the protein CASSSAGWYEQYF.